These T cell receptor beta chains were read from a single sample in a study of regulatory and conventional T cells in RAG deficiency. Profiling relied on immunoSEQ multiplex PCR, and the TCRdb table lists in-frame clones only, not all of them. Of around 22,000 clones in the sample, 90% to 95% were seen once. These data were likewise used in another study, on regulatory T cells.

Sequencing input: CD4+ T cells sorted from blood. The receptors were gathered from a human donor in good health. Both conserved end residues are part of each CDR3. The D gene is left open where the match is weak. Clone sizes are given selectively: once, few, many, or a class where the clone is expanded.

D	size	J	V	CDR3	DNA
-	once	TRBJ1-2	TRBV4-1	CASSQVPITNYGYTF	TGCGCCAGCAGCCAAGTACCGATAACTAACTATGGCTACACCTTC
TRBD1	once	TRBJ1-5	TRBV9	CASSPGGQGADQPQHF	TGTGCCAGCAGCCCGGGGGGACAGGGGGCCGATCAGCCCCAGCATTTT
-	-	TRBJ2-5	TRBV19	CASTGRGETQYF	TGTGCCAGTACGGGCAGGGGTGAGACCCAGTACTTC
TRBD2	-	TRBJ2-5	TRBV12-5	CASALAGGETQYF	TGTGCTAGTGCCCTAGCGGGGGGAGAGACCCAGTACTTC
TRBD1	-	TRBJ2-7	TRBV5-1	CASSLEGGGLEQYF	TGCGCCAGCAGCTTGGAAGGGGGCGGGCTCGAGCAGTACTTC
TRBD2	-	TRBJ2-7	TRBV6-1	CATAPGGLSYEQYF	TGTGCCACCGCCCCGGGGGGTTTATCCTACGAGCAGTACTTC
TRBD2	-	TRBJ2-1	TRBV7-6	CASSRSSGLGRYNEQFF	TGTGCCAGCAGCCGTTCTAGCGGCCTGGGAAGATACAATGAGCAGTTCTTC
-	-	TRBJ1-4	TRBV28	CASGSGEKLFF	TGTGCCAGCGGGTCCGGTGAAAAACTGTTTTTT
-	-	TRBJ2-7	TRBV9	CASSGDITSYEQYF	TGTGCCAGCAGCGGCGATATCACCTCCTACGAGCAGTACTTC
-	-	TRBJ2-1	TRBV14	CASSKGWRGDNEQFF	TGTGCCAGCAGCAAGGGGTGGCGGGGTGACAATGAGCAGTTCTTC
-	-	TRBJ2-3	TRBV5-1	CASSLEGSGEGQLNTQYF	TGCGCCAGCAGCTTGGAGGGTTCGGGGGAAGGTCAATTAAATACGCAGTATTTT